The clone carrying this T cell receptor (beta chain) appeared a few times. The entry originates in a study of T cells in Graves' hyperthyroidism and ophthalmopathy. Amplified TCR beta CDR3 regions came from RNA transcripts. In the first-round RT-PCR of the TCR CDR3, the HTBI primer set was used. TCRdb fed the multiplex PCR reads into MiXCR, producing one record per CDR3 protein. The data contain roughly 500,000 distinct CDR3 sequences, approximately 23% of them singletons. This CDR3 region has 13 residues. Between the trimmed V and J ends, which lost 6 bases and 8 bases, there was a span of 13 bases. CDR1 is LNHDA and CDR2 is SQIVND in the germline V gene (reference sequence).

The TCR comes from a woman in her 70s with Graves' ophthalmopathy. Material for sequencing was blood. The rearrangement uses TRBV19 and TRBJ1-4, with unresolved D. The CDR3 loop reads CASSSIPEEKLFF. The DNA for the CDR3 is TGTGCCAGTAGCTCCATTCCTGAAGAAAAACTGTTTTTT.